The 32 T cell receptor beta chains below were found in one sample sequenced in a study of cytomegalovirus exposure and HLA in healthy donors. The PCR was carried out with 60 Vbeta primers and 13 Jbeta primers. Sequencing used immunoSEQ multiplex PCR; TCRdb keeps in-frame clones, though not all of them. The sample has about 130,000 clones. Sample: PBMCs. The receptor set was obtained from a man between 18 and 29 years old in good health and CMV-seronegative.

The genes are TRBV18 and TRBJ1-5; a possible D gene is TRBD1 (5 bases). The CDR3 loop spans 13 amino acids. Trimming took off 5 bases at V and 4 bases at J, with 9 bases between the two ends. Germline V gene lookup returns CDR1 KGHSH and CDR2 LQKENI. The DNA of the CDR3 is TGTGCCAGCTCAATCGACAGAAATCAGCCCCAGCATTTT. The encoded protein is CASSIDRNQPQHF.

The genes are TRBV28 and TRBJ1-5, with 7 bases fitting TRBD1. Germline V gene sequence: CDR1 MDHEN, CDR2 SYDVKM. Trimming cost V 6 bases and J 2 bases; bases outside gene matches: 4. This CDR3 has 14 residues. CDR3 amino acids: CASSFTGGNQPQHF. CDR3 coding DNA: TGTGCCAGCAGCTTCACAGGGGGCAATCAGCCCCAGCATTTT.

The CDR3 coding sequence is TGTGCCAGTAGACAGAAGACAGGGTATAATTCACCCCTCCACTTT. This gives the protein CASRQKTGYNSPLHF. The V gene is TRBV19, the J gene TRBJ1-6, with TRBD1 identical over 7 bases. Per germline, CDR1 LNHDA and CDR2 SQIVND (reference sequence). The CDR3 has 15 amino acids. The J segment lost 4 bases and the V segment lost 6 bases, leaving 6 bases of the junction unmatched.

The genes are TRBV19 and TRBJ2-5; 7 nucleotides align to TRBD2. Trimming cost V 6 bases and J 1 base; bases outside gene matches: 5. The CDR3 runs to 14 residues. Germline CDR1 reads LNHDA; CDR2 reads SQIVND (reference sequence). The CDR3 DNA sequence: TGTGCCAGTAGCTACAGCGGGGTCCAAGAGACCCAGTACTTC. Amino acid sequence: CASSYSGVQETQYF.

The rearrangement joins TRBV4-1 to TRBJ2-4; 16 bases align to TRBD2. The J segment lost 4 bases and the V segment lost 8 bases, leaving 8 bases of the junction unmatched. The CDR3 spans 17 residues. CDR1 is MGHRA and CDR2 is YSYEKL in the germline V gene. In nucleotides, the CDR3 is TGCGCCAGCGGGCCGCGGGGACTAGCGGGGGGGAAAAACATTCAGTACTTC. Encoded protein: CASGPRGLAGGKNIQYF.

V and J are TRBV7-9 and TRBJ1-1; 7 bases line up with TRBD1. Per the germline V gene, CDR1 is SEHNR and CDR2 is FQNEAQ (reference sequence). The CDR3 is 16 amino acids. The V segment lost 5 bases and the J segment 1 base; nucleotides outside the gene matches: 10. The CDR3 DNA sequence: TGTGCCAGCAGCCCACGCCCGGGACAGACGAACACTGAAGCTTTCTTT. Translated, it gives CASSPRPGQTNTEAFF.

The J gene is TRBJ1-5, the V gene TRBV2; TRBD1 might be the D (5 bases). V lost 10 bases, J lost 1 base, and 11 bases lay in between. CDR3 length equals 13 residues. Germline-derived CDR1 and CDR2 are SNHLY and FYNNEI. This chain's CDR3 is CATTGGSNQPQHF. For the CDR3, the DNA is TGTGCCACAACTGGGGGGAGCAATCAGCCCCAGCATTTT.

The chain couples TRBV2 to TRBJ1-1; D is undetermined. Deletions cut 4 bases from V and 5 bases from J, with 14 bases between. The CDR3 runs 14 residues. In germline, CDR1 is SNHLY, CDR2 FYNNEI. The CDR3 is CASSGPGFITEAFF. CDR3 coding DNA: TGTGCCAGCAGTGGTCCGGGTTTTATTACTGAAGCTTTCTTT.

The V and J genes are TRBV19 and TRBJ2-2; 8 bases agree with TRBD1. The ends lost 0 bases at V and 7 bases at J; junction bases unmatched: 13. Germline CDR1 and CDR2: LNHDA and SQIVND (reference sequence). The CDR3 extends over 18 amino acids. The CDR3 loop reads CASSIDVGTGGRSGELFF. In DNA, the CDR3 is TGTGCCAGTAGTATAGACGTAGGTACAGGGGGAAGAAGCGGGGAGCTGTTTTTT. The variable domain in full, completed from reference TRBV19 and TRBJ2-2, reads DGGITQSPKYLFRKEGQNVTLSCEQNLNHDAMYWYRQDPGQGLRLIYYSQIVNDFQKGDIAEGYSVSREKKESFPLTVTSAQKNPTAFYLCASSIDVGTGGRSGELFFGEGSRLTVL.

The chain uses TRBV18 and TRBJ1-1, with D possibly being TRBD1 (5 bases). The V end was cut by 0 bases, the J end by 0 bases, with 20 bases between. CDR1 and CDR2 from the germline V gene are KGHSH and LQKENI. The CDR3 has 19 residues. CDR3 coding DNA: TGTGCCAGCTCACCACCGCCTCTCGTCGTGGGGGGTTTGAACACTGAAGCTTTCTTT. Its protein product is CASSPPPLVVGGLNTEAFF.

The V gene is TRBV6-5, the J gene TRBJ2-1, with TRBD1 matching 8 bases. J was trimmed by 7 bases and V by 4 bases; bases with no gene match: 12. The germline V gene has CDR1 MNHEY and CDR2 SVGAGI. This CDR3 is 16 amino acids long. CDR3 nucleotide sequence: TGTGCCAGCAGTTCGCCCGGACAGGGCATGGTGAATGAGCAGTTCTTC. Protein sequence: CASSSPGQGMVNEQFF.

The chain carries TRBV28 and TRBJ1-2, with a possible D match to TRBD1 (5 bases). The CDR3 is 15 amino acids. V was shortened by 5 bases and J by 1 base, with 14 bases between the two germline ends. CDR1 and CDR2 from the germline V gene are MDHEN and SYDVKM. CDR3 region: CASSIPPRGNYGYTF. CDR3 nucleotide sequence: TGTGCCAGCAGTATCCCCCCTAGGGGTAACTATGGCTACACCTTC.

The V call is TRBV5-4, the J call TRBJ2-5; TRBD2 agrees at 12 bases. The CDR3 totals 16 residues. With V trimmed by 3 bases and J by 5 bases, 8 bases remained unmatched. Germline loops: CDR1 SGHNT, CDR2 YYREEE (reference sequence). CDR3 loop: CASSSLAGGPEETQYF. DNA for the CDR3: TGTGCCAGCAGCTCGCTAGCGGGAGGGCCGGAGGAGACCCAGTACTTC. The whole variable domain, filled in from reference TRBV5-4 and TRBJ2-5, reads ETGVTQSPTHLIKTRGQQVTLRCSSQSGHNTVSWYQQALGQGPQFIFQYYREEENGRGNFPPRFSGLQFPNYSSELNVNALELDDSALYLCASSSLAGGPEETQYFGPGTRLLVL.

V usage is TRBV6-5 and J usage is TRBJ1-1; maybe TRBD1 (5 bases). Germline CDR1 MNHEY, CDR2 SVGAGI. The CDR3 has 12 residues. V was shortened by 8 bases and J by 7 bases, with 14 bases between the two germline ends. CDR3 in DNA: TGTGCCAGCTGGGGGGGTCTGGGTGAAGCTTTCTTT. This encodes CASWGGLGEAFF.

The V call is TRBV4-1, the J call TRBJ1-1; weak D call: TRBD1 (6 bases). There are 16 residues in the CDR3. V was cut by 0 bases and J by 4 bases, with 15 bases left in between. Germline V lookup: CDR1 MGHRA, CDR2 YSYEKL. In DNA form, the CDR3 reads TGCGCCAGCAGCCAAGAGCAGGGGAGCGGGGTCACTGAAGCTTTCTTT. Translated: CASSQEQGSGVTEAFF.

The V and J genes are TRBV5-8 and TRBJ1-2; tentatively, D is TRBD1 (6 bases). CDR3 length equals 12 residues. Trimming removed 10 bases from V and 7 bases from J, with 17 bases in between. CDR1 and CDR2 from the germline V gene are SGHTS and YDEGEE. The CDR3 sequence: CAGRDGTLGYTF. Here the CDR3 DNA reads TGTGCCGGAAGAGACGGGACACTTGGCTACACCTTC.

This chain connects TRBV6-1 to TRBJ2-3, with 12 bases identical to TRBD2. The germline CDR1 and CDR2 sequences are MNHNS and SASEGT. CDR3 size: 14 residues. J lost 6 bases, V lost 7 bases, and 5 bases had no gene match. CDR3 bases: TGTGCCAGCAACGGACTAGCGGGGTCGGATACGCAGTATTTT. It specifies CASNGLAGSDTQYF.

The chain carries TRBV5-4 and TRBJ2-5, with a tentative D call TRBD2 (6 bases). Per the germline V gene, CDR1 is SGHNT and CDR2 is YYREEE (reference sequence). Between the trimmed V and J ends, which lost 1 base and 5 bases, there was a span of 9 bases. The CDR3 contains 13 residues. CDR3 sequence: CASSLRDSETQYF. CDR3 nucleotide sequence: TGTGCCAGCAGCTTGAGGGACTCCGAGACCCAGTACTTC.

This chain uses TRBV30 with TRBJ1-1; D is unclear. CDR1 is GTSNPN, CDR2 SVGIG, per germline (reference sequence). Trimming took 5 bases from V and 2 from J, leaving 6 bases between them. The CDR3 runs to 11 residues. CDR3 in amino acids: CAWARNTEAFF. The CDR3 nucleotides read TGTGCCTGGGCCAGAAACACTGAAGCTTTCTTT.

This chain uses TRBV30 with TRBJ1-5, with D possibly TRBD1 on 6 matching bases. The CDR3 is 18 residues long. Germline CDR1 and CDR2: GTSNPN and SVGIG (reference sequence). The V end was cut by 2 bases, the J end by 4 bases, with 24 bases between. CDR3 in amino acids: CAWSPRAPQGFGNQPQHF. The CDR3 bases are TGTGCCTGGAGTCCGAGGGCCCCACAGGGTTTCGGAAATCAGCCCCAGCATTTT.

This rearrangement joins TRBV6-1 to TRBJ1-2; TRBD1 agrees at 7 bases. CDR1 is MNHNS, CDR2 SASEGT, per germline. With 3 bases clipped from V and 7 bases from J, the junction kept 5 bases outside the gene matches. The CDR3 consists of 13 residues. The CDR3 DNA is TGTGCCAGCAGTGACGGGACAGAAAGTGGCTACACCTTC. This encodes CASSDGTESGYTF.

The chain couples TRBV29-1 to TRBJ2-5; TRBD1 aligns across 9 bases. The J call is uncertain, as TRBJ2-7 better fits the DNA end. Germline CDR1 and CDR2: SQVTM and ANQGSEA. The CDR3 sequence is 14 residues long. The CDR3 nucleotides read TGCAGCGTAGAAACTCGGGACAGGGTCTACGAGCAGTACTTC. Its translation is CSVETRDRVYEQYF.

This sequence joins TRBV7-9 and TRBJ2-7; TRBD1 aligns across 7 bases. Germline V lookup: CDR1 SEHNR, CDR2 FQNEAQ (reference sequence). With 8 bases clipped from V and 4 bases from J, the junction kept 8 bases outside the gene matches. This CDR3 spans 13 amino acids. CDR3 protein: CASGDRGKYEQYF. CDR3 bases: TGTGCCAGCGGGGACAGAGGGAAATACGAGCAGTACTTC. Using reference TRBV7-9 and TRBJ2-7 for the parts outside the CDR3, the full variable domain is DTGVSQNPRHKITKRGQNVTFRCDPISEHNRLYWYRQTLGQGPEFLTYFQNEAQLEKSRLLSDRFSAERPKGSFSTLEIQRTEQGDSAMYLCASGDRGKYEQYFGPGTRLTVT.

The genes are TRBV4-2 and TRBJ1-1; D gene uncertain. CDR1 is LGHNA and CDR2 is YNFKEQ in the germline V gene. This CDR3 has 14 residues. The V end was cut by 0 bases, the J end by 5 bases, with 10 bases between. CDR3 nucleotides: TGTGCCAGCAGCCAAGACAGTTTGATTACTGAAGCTTTCTTT. Translating gives CASSQDSLITEAFF.

Notes on this clone: A junction end diverges from the germline sequence, so it may reflect a read error. This rearrangement joins TRBV4-1 to TRBJ2-5; 8 nucleotides agree with TRBD2. The CDR3 spans 16 residues. Per the germline V gene, CDR1 is MGHRA and CDR2 is YSYEKL. The CDR3 here is CASSQVVLAEQEAQYF. CDR3 in DNA: TGCGCCAGCAGCCAAGTGGTACTAGCGGAACAAGAGGCCCAGTACTTC.

CDR3 region: CALGRGGSNYGYTF. The DNA of the CDR3 is TGTGCCCTCGGTCGGGGAGGTTCTAACTATGGCTACACCTTC. The J gene is TRBJ1-2, the V gene TRBV19; the D is unclear. Germline assignment: CDR1 LNHDA and CDR2 SQIVND (reference sequence). The CDR3 is made up of 14 amino acids. V dropped 11 bases and J dropped 0 bases, with 16 bases sitting between them.

The chain carries TRBV28 and TRBJ1-4; a weak D match, TRBD1 (5 bases). V lost 2 bases, J lost 0 bases, and 7 bases lay in between. Germline V gene lookup returns CDR1 MDHEN and CDR2 SYDVKM. The CDR3 totals 15 residues. CDR3: CASSLRGATNEKLFF. DNA for the CDR3: TGTGCCAGCAGTTTAAGGGGCGCAACTAATGAAAAACTGTTTTTT.

The genes are TRBV7-9 and TRBJ1-1; 8 bases match TRBD1. The V and J ends lost 5 bases and 1 base, in that order; junction bases with no gene match: 9. Germline V gene sequence: CDR1 SEHNR, CDR2 FQNEAQ (reference sequence). The length of the CDR3 is 16 residues. The CDR3 sequence: CASSHSSGGENTEAFF. The CDR3 DNA is TGTGCCAGCAGCCACTCCTCAGGGGGCGAGAACACTGAAGCTTTCTTT.

J is TRBJ2-7 and V is TRBV11-2; TRBD2 aligns across 11 bases. The germline gives CDR1 SGHAT, CDR2 FQNNGV. CDR3 length: 14 amino acids. Trimming cost V 8 bases and J 6 bases; bases outside gene matches: 9. The DNA for the CDR3 is TGTGCCAGCTGTACTAGCGGGAGAGTTTGCGAGCAGTACTTC. This sequence encodes CASCTSGRVCEQYF.

This CDR3 reads CASSGSGGANTEAFF. Here the CDR3 DNA reads TGCGCCAGCAGCGGTTCTGGGGGCGCGAACACTGAAGCTTTCTTT. This sequence joins TRBV5-1 and TRBJ1-1; tentative D call: TRBD1 (6 bases). The CDR3 length is 15 residues. Trimming shortened V by 4 bases and J by 1 base, and 14 bases separated the two germline ends. CDR1 SGHRS and CDR2 YFSETQ come from the germline V gene.

The chain employs TRBV28 and TRBJ1-1, with D perhaps matching TRBD1 (6 bases). Between the trimmed V and J ends, which lost 6 bases and 5 bases, there was a span of 16 bases. CDR1 is MDHEN and CDR2 is SYDVKM in the germline V gene. The CDR3 runs 14 residues. The CDR3 region is CASSSDRRRTEAFF. The CDR3 DNA sequence: TGTGCCAGCAGCTCGGACAGACGGAGGACTGAAGCTTTCTTT.

The chain employs TRBV5-1 and TRBJ2-2; no firm D call. Germline CDR1 SGHRS, CDR2 YFSETQ. The CDR3 contains 16 residues. Trimming cost V 1 base and J 0 bases, with 10 bases left between them. In DNA, the CDR3 is TGCGCCAGCAGCTTGAATAGTGCCGCGAACACCGGGGAGCTGTTTTTT. It translates to CASSLNSAANTGELFF.